The 18 T cell receptor beta chains below all came from one sample that was sequenced in a study of T cell responses to AZD1222 COVID-19 vaccine. Method: immunoSEQ multiplex PCR; TCRdb's copy keeps in-frame clones and lacks some. The profile covers about 25,000 clones, with around 83% appearing a single time and about 8% taken by the ten largest. The sequences come from peripheral blood, collected 28 days after the second AZD1222 dose. These receptors all stem from an adult who received the AZD1222 COVID-19 vaccine.

The chain links TRBV7-2 to TRBJ2-2; D might be TRBD1 (5 bases). This CDR3 has 15 amino acids. Trimming left V 7 bases short and J 6 bases short, with 18 bases between. CDR1 and CDR2 (germline): SGHTA, FQGNSA. The CDR3 bases are TGTGCCAGCACCGTTGGGGCGCCGGGTCCCGGGGAGCTGTTTTTT. It is translated as CASTVGAPGPGELFF. Supplemented by reference TRBV7-2 and TRBJ2-2, the full variable domain reads GAGVSQSPSNKVTEKGKDVELRCDPISGHTALYWYRQSLGQGLEFLIYFQGNSAPDKSGLPSDRFSAERTGGSVSTLTIQRTQQEDSAVYLCASTVGAPGPGELFFGEGSRLTVL.

The chain joins TRBV19 to TRBJ1-3; 7 nucleotides align to TRBD1. Unmatched junction bases numbered 5, after V lost 5 bases and J lost 4 bases. Germline V gene data show CDR1 as LNHDA and CDR2 as SQIVND (reference sequence). The CDR3 is made up of 14 amino acids. The CDR3 loop reads CASSDRQGGNTIYF. CDR3 nucleotide sequence: TGTGCCAGTAGTGACCGACAGGGAGGAAACACCATATATTTT.

The rearrangement uses TRBV7-8 and TRBJ1-2, with D perhaps matching TRBD1 (6 bases). Trimming left V 1 base short and J 4 bases short, with 10 bases between. Germline V lookup: CDR1 SGHVS, CDR2 FQNEAQ. This CDR3 is 14 amino acids long. Here the CDR3 reads CASSLDRAPYGYTF. The CDR3 nucleotides read TGTGCCAGCAGCTTAGACAGGGCCCCCTATGGCTACACCTTC.

This chain connects TRBV7-9 to TRBJ1-1, with 8 positions matching TRBD1. Trimming cost V 6 bases and J 1 base; bases outside gene matches: 1. The CDR3 is 13 amino acids. The germline V gene has CDR1 SEHNR and CDR2 FQNEAQ (reference sequence). In DNA, the CDR3 is TGTGCCAGCAGTACAGGGGGGAACACTGAAGCTTTCTTT. Its protein product is CASSTGGNTEAFF. The variable domain in full, completed from reference TRBV7-9 and TRBJ1-1, reads DTGVSQNPRHKITKRGQNVTFRCDPISEHNRLYWYRQTLGQGPEFLTYFQNEAQLEKSRLLSDRFSAERPKGSFSTLEIQRTEQGDSAMYLCASSTGGNTEAFFGQGTRLTVV.

The chain has TRBV28 and TRBJ2-7, with D perhaps TRBD1 or TRBD2 (6 bases each). Trimming took 4 bases from V and 0 from J, leaving 16 bases between them. This CDR3 spans 16 amino acids. The V gene's germline CDR1 is MDHEN and CDR2 SYDVKM. In nucleotides, the CDR3 is TGTGCCAGCAGTTCACGGGGGCAGTTCCCCTCCTACGAGCAGTACTTC. This gives the protein CASSSRGQFPSYEQYF.

This clone was detected only once. In DNA, the CDR3 is TGCGCCAGCAGCCAAGATCGAACGTCAGACTACAATGAGCAGTTCTTC. This translates into CASSQDRTSDYNEQFF. V and J are TRBV4-1 and TRBJ2-1; the D is unclear. Trimming shortened V by 0 bases and J by 3 bases, and 12 bases separated the two germline ends. The V gene's germline CDR1 is MGHRA and CDR2 YSYEKL. The CDR3 runs to 16 residues.

The J gene is TRBJ2-5, the V gene TRBV5-1; 15 bases match TRBD2. Losses at the gene ends were 4 bases for V and 4 bases for J; bases not matched to a gene: 5. Germline-derived CDR1 and CDR2 are SGHRS and YFSETQ. The CDR3 length is 16 residues. DNA for the CDR3: TGCGCCAGCAGCGCTGGGACTAGCGGGGGGATAGAGACCCAGTACTTC. This encodes CASSAGTSGGIETQYF.

The chain recombines TRBV4-2 with TRBJ2-1; D may be TRBD1 or TRBD2 (6 bases each). CDR1 LGHNA and CDR2 YNFKEQ come from the germline V gene. V was shortened by 2 bases and J by 9 bases, with 20 bases between the two germline ends. The CDR3 runs to 16 residues. The CDR3 protein is CASSQSGAVTASEQFF. The CDR3 region has the DNA TGTGCCAGCAGCCAATCGGGGGCGGTTACGGCTAGTGAGCAGTTCTTC.

This clone appeared a single time. CDR3 sequence: CASSIRTANEKLFF. The CDR3 DNA sequence: TGTGCCAGTAGTATCCGGACCGCTAATGAAAAACTGTTTTTT. The V gene is TRBV19, the J gene TRBJ1-4; D call uncertain. The CDR3 consists of 14 residues. Germline V gene lookup returns CDR1 LNHDA and CDR2 SQIVND (reference sequence). V lost 3 bases and J lost 3, with 8 bases in between.

The chain combines TRBV18 with TRBJ2-4; maybe TRBD2 (5 bases). The germline V and J ends were trimmed by 5 bases and 3 bases, with 20 bases remaining between them. The length of the CDR3 is 17 residues. Germline V gene sequence: CDR1 KGHSH, CDR2 LQKENI. The CDR3: CASSERQERGGKNIQYF. DNA for the CDR3: TGTGCCAGCTCAGAGAGGCAGGAAAGAGGAGGCAAAAACATTCAGTACTTC.

V and J are TRBV2 and TRBJ2-1; perhaps TRBD2 as D (6 bases). CDR1 and CDR2 (germline): SNHLY, FYNNEI. Trimming took 10 bases from V and 1 from J, leaving 20 bases between them. The CDR3 runs 16 residues. CDR3 nucleotides: TGTGCCACCCCCCGGGGAGGCGGGACGTCCTACAATGAGCAGTTCTTC. Amino acids: CATPRGGGTSYNEQFF.

The chain links TRBV18 to TRBJ2-1; 7 bases are a match to TRBD2. Germline assignment: CDR1 KGHSH and CDR2 LQKENI. The CDR3 totals 13 residues. V shed 1 base, J shed 6 bases, and the junction held 0 bases outside the gene matches. In nucleotides, the CDR3 is TGTGCCAGCTCACCACTAGCGGGCAATGAGCAGTTCTTC. This encodes CASSPLAGNEQFF.

This clone turned up a few times. The chain is built from TRBV5-4 and TRBJ1-6; the D gene is possibly TRBD1 (5 bases). This CDR3 has 16 residues. Deletions cut 4 bases from V and 6 bases from J, with 17 bases between. Germline V gives CDR1 SGHNT, CDR2 YYREEE (reference sequence). Written as DNA, the CDR3 is TGTGCCAGCAGCCCGGCGCGGCAGGGTAGTAATTCACCCCTCCACTTT. Translation gives CASSPARQGSNSPLHF.

This chain links TRBV28 with TRBJ2-5; no clear D. This CDR3 is built from 16 residues. Between the trimmed V and J ends, which lost 5 bases and 2 bases, there was a span of 18 bases. CDR1 is MDHEN and CDR2 is SYDVKM in the germline V gene. The CDR3 here is CASSLGSLKKQETQYF. CDR3 in DNA: TGTGCCAGCAGTCTTGGATCCTTAAAAAAACAAGAGACCCAGTACTTC.

The chain is built from TRBV2 and TRBJ2-1, with D hard to call. Looked up from germline, CDR1 is SNHLY and CDR2 is FYNNEI. The CDR3 runs to 13 residues. V lost 1 base to trimming and J lost 15 bases, with 16 bases between them. The CDR3 here is CASSEVWQAGAFF. DNA for the CDR3: TGTGCCAGCAGTGAAGTGTGGCAGGCCGGCGCGTTCTTC.

The chain couples TRBV2 to TRBJ1-1; D is possibly TRBD1 (5 bases). The CDR3 is made up of 14 amino acids. Germline CDR1 SNHLY, CDR2 FYNNEI. V was pared by 4 bases and J by 5 bases, with 14 bases between. The CDR3: CASSVVRGRTEAFF. The CDR3 coding sequence is TGTGCCAGCAGTGTGGTGAGGGGCAGAACTGAAGCTTTCTTT.

The genes are TRBV7-5 and TRBJ2-7; TRBD1, the table's D call, lacks a check against the DNA. TRBV7-5 is an annotated pseudogene. The CDR3 length is 14 residues. This chain's CDR3 is CVRSLVTGSLEQYF. CDR3 bases: TGTGTCAGAAGCTTAGTGACAGGGTCCCTGGAGCAGTACTTC.

The chain combines TRBV19 with TRBJ2-7, with D hard to call. V was clipped by 5 bases and J by 2 bases, with 10 bases between them. Per the germline V gene, CDR1 is LNHDA and CDR2 is SQIVND (reference sequence). The CDR3 is 13 amino acids. The CDR3 nucleotides are TGTGCCAGTAGTCCCAGTTTTACCTACGAGCAGTACTTC. Translating it yields CASSPSFTYEQYF.